This TCR beta chain originates from a study of neurological immune-mediated disorders. Notes on the study in general: The multiple sclerosis repertoire cluster was associated with no clinical or MRI feature. Grouping of repertoires by phylogeny put those of 18 of 34 multiple sclerosis patients into a single related-CDR3 cluster, a possible signature.

Every sequencing run drew on 15-18 subjects and yielded over 200 million TCR-beta sequences. MiXCR, run by TCRdb on the 5' RACE reads, gives a single entry per CDR3 protein. Here the sample spans about 95,000 distinct CDR3 sequences, 3.5% being singletons. This clonotype was seen many times. What it recognizes is unknown. V shed 4 bases and J 12 bases; nucleotides not matched to a gene: 12. Germline lookup yields CDR1 DFQATT and CDR2 SNEGSKA (reference sequence). This CDR3 has 14 residues. Where libraries were unsorted, they were derived from 2 million PBMCs stored at -80 degrees C. V and J are TRBV20-1 and TRBJ2-3, with 11 bases that match TRBD2. The source is a woman aged 18-29 years with multiple sclerosis. Specimen: PBMCs. CDR3 in DNA: TGCAGTGCTACGAGAGCTAGCGGGGGGTCGGACCAGTATTTT. This codes for CSATRASGGSDQYF.